This paragraph covers one T cell receptor beta chain sequence. Seattle patients were enrolled during active infection and followed longitudinally. Germline values: CDR1 SGHTA, CDR2 FQGNSA. After removal of 5 bases from V and 6 bases from J, the junction contained 13 bases not matched to a gene. This CDR3 has 19 amino acids. This record comes from a study of blood T cell repertoires in COVID-19. Authors' methods: Counts of nucleated cells, estimated from reference gene primer amplification, were obtained. Measured with immunoSEQ multiplex PCR; TCRdb has only the in-frame clones, and not every one. V and J calls and clone size come straight from that table; D and trimming were deduced from the DNA. Of approximately 170,000 clones listed, approximately 87% were seen once; the top ten hold approximately 9.9%.

The chain links TRBV7-2 to TRBJ2-1; TRBD2 aligns across 16 bases. This receptor was taken from a woman between 55 and 75 years old with COVID-19, enrolled during active disease. The sample was peripheral blood. Here the CDR3 DNA reads TGTGCCAGCAGCACGGGACTAGCGGGAGGGCTTTATAAGGGCAATGAGCAGTTCTTC. It yields the protein CASSTGLAGGLYKGNEQFF.